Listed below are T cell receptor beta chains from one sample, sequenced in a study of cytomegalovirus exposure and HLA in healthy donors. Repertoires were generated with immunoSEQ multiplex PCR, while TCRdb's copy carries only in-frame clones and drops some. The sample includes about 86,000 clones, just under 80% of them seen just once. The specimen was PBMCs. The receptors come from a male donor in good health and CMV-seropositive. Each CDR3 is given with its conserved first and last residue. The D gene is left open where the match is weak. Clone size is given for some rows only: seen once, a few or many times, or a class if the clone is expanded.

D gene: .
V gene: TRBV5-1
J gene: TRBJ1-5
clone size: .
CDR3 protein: CASSLGREGQPQHF
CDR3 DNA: TGCGCCAGCAGCTTAGGCAGGGAAGGTCAGCCCCAGCATTTT

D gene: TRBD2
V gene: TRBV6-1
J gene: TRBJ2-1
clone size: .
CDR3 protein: CASSAGVAGDNEQFF
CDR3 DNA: TGTGCCAGCAGCGCCGGGGTAGCGGGAGATAATGAGCAGTTCTTC

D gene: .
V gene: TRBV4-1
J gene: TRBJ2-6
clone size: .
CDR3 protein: CASSRTGSGANVLTF
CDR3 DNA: TGCGCCAGCAGCCGAACAGGGTCAGGGGCCAACGTCCTGACTTTC

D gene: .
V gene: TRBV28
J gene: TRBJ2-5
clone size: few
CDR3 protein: CASTGDPPKTQYF
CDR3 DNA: TGTGCCAGCACGGGGGACCCCCCCAAGACCCAGTACTTC

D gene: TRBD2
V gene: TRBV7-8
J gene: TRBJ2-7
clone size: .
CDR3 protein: CASSLVPAGYYEQYF
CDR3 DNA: TGTGCCAGCAGCTTAGTCCCAGCGGGATACTACGAGCAGTACTTC

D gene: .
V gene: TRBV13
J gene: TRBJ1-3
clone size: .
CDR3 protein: CASSLVVGLPSSGNTIYF
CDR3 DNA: TGTGCCAGCAGCTTAGTTGTTGGTTTACCGAGCTCTGGAAACACCATATATTTT

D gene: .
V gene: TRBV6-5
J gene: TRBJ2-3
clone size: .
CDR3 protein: CASTGTPNTDTQYF
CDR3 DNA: TGTGCCAGCACAGGGACACCAAACACAGATACGCAGTATTTT

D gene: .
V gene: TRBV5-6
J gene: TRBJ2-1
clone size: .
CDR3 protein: CASSGGWGGINEQFF
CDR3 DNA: TGTGCCAGCAGTGGGGGCTGGGGGGGAATCAATGAGCAGTTCTTC

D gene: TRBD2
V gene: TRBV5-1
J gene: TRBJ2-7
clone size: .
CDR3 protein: CASSLSGGASYEQYF
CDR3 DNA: TGCGCCAGCAGCTTGAGCGGGGGGGCTTCCTACGAGCAGTACTTC

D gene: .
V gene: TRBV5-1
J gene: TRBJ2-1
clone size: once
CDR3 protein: CASSETPGVHNEQFF
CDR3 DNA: TGCGCCAGCAGCGAAACTCCCGGGGTCCACAATGAGCAGTTCTTC

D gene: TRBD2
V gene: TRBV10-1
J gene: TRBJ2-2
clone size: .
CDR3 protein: CASSWTSGRSGTGELFF
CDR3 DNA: TGCGCCAGCAGCTGGACTAGCGGGAGGTCTGGCACCGGGGAGCTGTTTTTT

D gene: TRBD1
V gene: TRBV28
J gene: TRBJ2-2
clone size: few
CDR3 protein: CASSLGQGTGELFF
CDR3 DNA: TGTGCCAGCAGCTTGGGACAGGGCACCGGGGAGCTGTTTTTT

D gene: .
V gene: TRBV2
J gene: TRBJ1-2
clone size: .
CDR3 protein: CASKEDSNYGYTF
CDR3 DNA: TGTGCCAGCAAGGAGGACTCTAACTATGGCTACACCTTC

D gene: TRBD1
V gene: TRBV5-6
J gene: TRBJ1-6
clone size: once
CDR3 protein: CASSTRTGRVISPLHF
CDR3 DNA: TGTGCCAGCAGCACACGGACAGGGAGAGTTATTTCACCCCTCCACTTT

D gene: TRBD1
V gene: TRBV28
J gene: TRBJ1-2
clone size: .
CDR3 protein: CASSPGQVYGYTF
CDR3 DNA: TGTGCCAGCAGTCCTGGACAGGTCTATGGCTACACCTTC

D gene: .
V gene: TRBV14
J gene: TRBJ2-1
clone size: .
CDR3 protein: CASSGGTEQFF
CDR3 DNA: TGTGCCAGCAGTGGGGGGACCGAGCAGTTCTTC

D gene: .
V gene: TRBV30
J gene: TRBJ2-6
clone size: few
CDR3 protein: CAWSVRASGANVLTF
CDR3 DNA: TGTGCCTGGAGTGTACGAGCCTCTGGGGCCAACGTCCTGACTTTC

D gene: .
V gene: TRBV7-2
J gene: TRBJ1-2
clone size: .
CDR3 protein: CASSLFVGVGYTF
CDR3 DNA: TGTGCCAGCAGCTTATTTGTAGGGGTCGGCTACACCTTC

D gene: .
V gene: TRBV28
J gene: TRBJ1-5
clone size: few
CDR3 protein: CASYEQGSNQPQHF
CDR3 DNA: TGTGCCAGTTACGAACAGGGATCCAATCAGCCCCAGCATTTT

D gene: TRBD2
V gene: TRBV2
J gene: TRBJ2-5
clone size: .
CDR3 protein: CASIAGGFQAQYF
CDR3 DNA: TGTGCCAGCATAGCGGGAGGGTTTCAGGCCCAGTACTTC

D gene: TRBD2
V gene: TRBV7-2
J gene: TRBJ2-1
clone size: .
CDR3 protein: CASSLAWTSSNEQFF
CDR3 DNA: TGTGCCAGCAGCTTAGCCTGGACTAGCTCTAATGAGCAGTTCTTC

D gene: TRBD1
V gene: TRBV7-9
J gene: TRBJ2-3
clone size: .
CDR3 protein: CASSLGRQGAGDTQYF
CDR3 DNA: TGTGCCAGCAGCTTAGGAAGACAGGGGGCAGGTGATACGCAGTATTTT

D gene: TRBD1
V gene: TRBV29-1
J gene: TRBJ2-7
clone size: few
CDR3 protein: CRDFVGRGHEQYF
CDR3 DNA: TGCAGAGACTTCGTTGGCAGGGGGCACGAGCAGTACTTC

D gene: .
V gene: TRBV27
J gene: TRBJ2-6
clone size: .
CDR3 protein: CASSSALLSRTGANVLTF
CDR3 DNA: TGTGCCAGCAGTTCTGCGTTACTAAGTCGCACTGGGGCCAACGTCCTGACTTTC

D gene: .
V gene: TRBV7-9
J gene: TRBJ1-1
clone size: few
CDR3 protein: CASSLAGGFEAFF
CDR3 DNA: TGTGCCAGCAGCTTAGCGGGAGGGTTTGAAGCTTTCTTT

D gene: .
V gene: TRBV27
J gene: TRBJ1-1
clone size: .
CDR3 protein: CASSIGQTMNTEAFF
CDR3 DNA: TGTGCCAGCAGTATCGGACAGACCATGAACACTGAAGCTTTCTTT

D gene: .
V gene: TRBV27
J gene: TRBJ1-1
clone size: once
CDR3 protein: CASSYNRAMNTEAFF
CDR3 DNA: TGTGCCAGCAGTTACAACAGGGCAATGAACACTGAAGCTTTCTTT

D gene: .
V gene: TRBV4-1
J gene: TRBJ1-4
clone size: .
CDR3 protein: CASSQEGWAGEKLFF
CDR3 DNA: TGCGCCAGCAGCCAGGAGGGTTGGGCGGGTGAAAAACTGTTTTTT

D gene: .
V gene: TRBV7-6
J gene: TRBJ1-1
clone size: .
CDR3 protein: CASSFRPQATEAFF
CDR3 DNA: TGTGCCAGCAGCTTCAGACCTCAGGCCACTGAAGCTTTCTTT

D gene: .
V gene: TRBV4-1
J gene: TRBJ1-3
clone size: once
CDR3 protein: CASSQDRGARSGNTIYF
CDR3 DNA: TGCGCCAGCAGCCAAGATCGGGGGGCCCGCTCTGGAAACACCATATATTTT

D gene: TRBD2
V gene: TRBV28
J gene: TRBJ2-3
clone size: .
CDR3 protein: CASSRTSGRVADTQYF
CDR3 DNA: TGTGCCAGCAGTCGGACTAGCGGGAGAGTGGCAGATACGCAGTATTTT

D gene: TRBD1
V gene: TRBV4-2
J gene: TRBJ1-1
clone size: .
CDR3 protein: CASSQGQGPIGTEAFF
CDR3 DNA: TGTGCCAGCAGCCAAGGACAGGGGCCTATAGGCACTGAAGCTTTCTTT

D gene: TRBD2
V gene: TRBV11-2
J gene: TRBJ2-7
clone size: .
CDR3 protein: CASSLRPGLAYEQYF
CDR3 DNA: TGTGCCAGCAGCTTACGACCGGGACTAGCCTACGAGCAGTACTTC

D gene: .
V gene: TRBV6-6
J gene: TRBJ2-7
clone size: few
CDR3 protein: CAAGQSSYEQYF
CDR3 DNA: TGTGCCGCGGGCCAGAGCTCCTACGAGCAGTACTTC

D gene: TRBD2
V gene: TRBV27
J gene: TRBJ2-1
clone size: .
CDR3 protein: CASSSWLAGGVSEQFF
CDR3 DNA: TGTGCCAGCAGTTCATGGCTAGCGGGAGGTGTCAGTGAGCAGTTCTTC

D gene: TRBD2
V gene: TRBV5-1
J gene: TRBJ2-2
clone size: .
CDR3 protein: CASSLAGTSAGELFF
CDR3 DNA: TGCGCCAGCAGCTTGGCCGGGACTAGCGCCGGGGAGCTGTTTTTT

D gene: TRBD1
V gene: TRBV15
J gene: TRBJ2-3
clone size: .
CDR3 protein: CATSPRGLSDTQYF
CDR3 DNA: TGTGCCACCAGCCCCAGGGGGCTGTCAGATACGCAGTATTTT

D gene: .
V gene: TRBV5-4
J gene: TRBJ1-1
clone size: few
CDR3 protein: CASSLSRAGNTEAFF
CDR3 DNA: TGTGCCAGCAGCTTGTCGAGGGCCGGGAACACTGAAGCTTTCTTT